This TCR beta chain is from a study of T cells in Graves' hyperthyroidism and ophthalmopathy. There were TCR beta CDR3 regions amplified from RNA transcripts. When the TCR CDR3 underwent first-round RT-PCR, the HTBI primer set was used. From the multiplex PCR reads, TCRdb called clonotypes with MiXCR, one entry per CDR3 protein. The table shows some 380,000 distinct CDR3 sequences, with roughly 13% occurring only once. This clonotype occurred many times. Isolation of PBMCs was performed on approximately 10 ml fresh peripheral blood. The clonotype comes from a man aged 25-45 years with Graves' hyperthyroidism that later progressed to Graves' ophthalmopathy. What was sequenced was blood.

The CDR3 nucleotides are TGTGCCAGCAGAGCGGGGGGCGCCGGGGGAGAGACCCAGTACTTC. This codes for CASRAGGAGGETQYF. The chain is built from TRBV12-3 or TRBV12-4 and TRBJ2-5; TRBD2 agrees at 9 bases. Trimming removed 6 bases from V and 4 bases from J; junction bases left unmatched: 9. This CDR3 is 15 amino acids long.